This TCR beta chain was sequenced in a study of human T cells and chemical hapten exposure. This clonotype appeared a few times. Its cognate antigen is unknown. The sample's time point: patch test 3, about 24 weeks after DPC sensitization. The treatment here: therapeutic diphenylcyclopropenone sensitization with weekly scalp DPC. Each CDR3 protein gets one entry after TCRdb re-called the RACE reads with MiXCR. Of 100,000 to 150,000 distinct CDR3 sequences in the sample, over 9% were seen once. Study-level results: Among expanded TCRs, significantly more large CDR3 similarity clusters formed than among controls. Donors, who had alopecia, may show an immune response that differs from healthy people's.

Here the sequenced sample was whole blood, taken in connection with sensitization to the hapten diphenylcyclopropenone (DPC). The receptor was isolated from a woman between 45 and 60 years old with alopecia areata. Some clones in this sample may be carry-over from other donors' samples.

The DNA for the CDR3 is TGCGCCAGCAGCTCGGACACGGCAACTAATGAAAAACTGTTTTTT. Translating gives CASSSDTATNEKLFF. The chain couples TRBV5-1 to TRBJ1-4, with D maybe TRBD1 (5 bases). The CDR3 loop spans 15 amino acids. In germline, CDR1 is SGHRS, CDR2 YFSETQ. The V and J ends lost 3 bases and 0 bases respectively, with 9 bases between them. Full variable domain (remainder filled in from reference TRBV5-1 and TRBJ1-4): KAGVTQTPRYLIKTRGQQVTLSCSPISGHRSVSWYQQTPGQGLQFLFEYFSETQRNKGNFPGRFSGRQFSNSRSEMNVSTLELGDSALYLCASSSDTATNEKLFFGSGTQLSVL.